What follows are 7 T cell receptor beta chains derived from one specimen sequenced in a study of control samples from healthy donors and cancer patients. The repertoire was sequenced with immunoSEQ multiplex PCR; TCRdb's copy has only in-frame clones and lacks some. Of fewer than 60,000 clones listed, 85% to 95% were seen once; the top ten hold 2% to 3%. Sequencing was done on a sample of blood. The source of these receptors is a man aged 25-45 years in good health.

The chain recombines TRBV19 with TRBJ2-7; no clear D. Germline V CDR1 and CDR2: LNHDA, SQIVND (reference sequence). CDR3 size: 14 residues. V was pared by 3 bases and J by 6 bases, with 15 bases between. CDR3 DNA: TGTGCCAGTAGTATCTTCGCAGGCCAATTCGAGCAGTACTTC. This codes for CASSIFAGQFEQYF.

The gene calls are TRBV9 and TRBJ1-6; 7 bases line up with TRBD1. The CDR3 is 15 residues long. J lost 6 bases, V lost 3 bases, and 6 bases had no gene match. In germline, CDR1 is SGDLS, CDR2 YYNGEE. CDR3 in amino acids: CASSGGDRFNSPLHF. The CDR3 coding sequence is TGTGCCAGCAGCGGCGGGGACAGATTTAATTCACCCCTCCACTTT.

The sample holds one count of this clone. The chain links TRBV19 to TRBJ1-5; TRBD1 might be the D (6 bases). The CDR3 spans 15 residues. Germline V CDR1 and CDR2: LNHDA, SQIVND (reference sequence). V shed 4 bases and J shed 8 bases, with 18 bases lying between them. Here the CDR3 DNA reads TGTGCCAGTAGTACACGGGACATCTCAAGGGAGCCCCAGCATTTT. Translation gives CASSTRDISREPQHF.

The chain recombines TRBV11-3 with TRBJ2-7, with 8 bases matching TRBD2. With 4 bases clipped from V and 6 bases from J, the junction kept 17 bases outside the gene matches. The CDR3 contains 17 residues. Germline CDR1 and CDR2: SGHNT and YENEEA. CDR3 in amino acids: CASSCRAGVRLLCEQYF. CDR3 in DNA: TGTGCCAGCAGCTGTCGAGCGGGAGTCCGCCTCTTGTGCGAGCAGTACTTC.

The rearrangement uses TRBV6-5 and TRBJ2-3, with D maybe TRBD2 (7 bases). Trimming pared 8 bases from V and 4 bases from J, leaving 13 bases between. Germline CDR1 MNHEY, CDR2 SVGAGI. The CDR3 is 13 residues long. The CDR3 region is CASGRGGPDTQYF. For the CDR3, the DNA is TGTGCCAGCGGAAGGGGGGGCCCAGATACGCAGTATTTT.

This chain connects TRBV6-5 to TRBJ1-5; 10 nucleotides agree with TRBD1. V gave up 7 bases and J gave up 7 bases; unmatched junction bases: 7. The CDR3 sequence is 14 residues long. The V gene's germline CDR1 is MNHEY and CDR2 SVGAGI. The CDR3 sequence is CASIETGGGQPQHF. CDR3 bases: TGTGCCAGCATAGAGACAGGGGGCGGCCAGCCCCAGCATTTT.

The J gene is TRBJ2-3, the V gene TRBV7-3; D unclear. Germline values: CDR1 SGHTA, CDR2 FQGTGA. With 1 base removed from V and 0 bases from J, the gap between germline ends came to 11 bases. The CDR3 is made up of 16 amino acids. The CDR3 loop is CASSLRPVGSTDTQYF. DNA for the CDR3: TGTGCCAGCAGCTTAAGACCGGTTGGAAGCACAGATACGCAGTATTTT.